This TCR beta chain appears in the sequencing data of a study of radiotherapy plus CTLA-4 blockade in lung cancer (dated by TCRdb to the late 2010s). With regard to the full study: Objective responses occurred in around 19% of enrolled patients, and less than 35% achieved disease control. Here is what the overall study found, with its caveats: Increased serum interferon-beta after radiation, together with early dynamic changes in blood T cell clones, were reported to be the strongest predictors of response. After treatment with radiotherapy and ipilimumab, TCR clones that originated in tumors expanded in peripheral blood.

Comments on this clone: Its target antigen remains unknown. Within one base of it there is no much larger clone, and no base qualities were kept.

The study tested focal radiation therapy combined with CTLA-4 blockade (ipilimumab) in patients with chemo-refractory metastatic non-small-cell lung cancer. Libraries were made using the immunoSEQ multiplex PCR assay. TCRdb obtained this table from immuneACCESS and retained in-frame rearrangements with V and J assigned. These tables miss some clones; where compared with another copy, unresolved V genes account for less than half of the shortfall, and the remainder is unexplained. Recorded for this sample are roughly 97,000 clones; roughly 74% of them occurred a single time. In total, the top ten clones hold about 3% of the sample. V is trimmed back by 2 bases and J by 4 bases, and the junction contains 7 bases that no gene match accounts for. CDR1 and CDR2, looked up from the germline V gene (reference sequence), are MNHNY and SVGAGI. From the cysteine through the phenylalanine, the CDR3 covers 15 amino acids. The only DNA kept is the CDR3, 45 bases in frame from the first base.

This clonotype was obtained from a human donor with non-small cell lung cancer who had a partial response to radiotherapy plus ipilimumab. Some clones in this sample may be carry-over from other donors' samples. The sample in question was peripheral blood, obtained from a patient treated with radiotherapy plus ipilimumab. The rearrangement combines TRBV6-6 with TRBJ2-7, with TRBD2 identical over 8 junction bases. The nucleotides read TGTGCCAGCAGTTACCCCCAGCGGGAGTCTTACGAGCAGTACTTC. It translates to CASSYPQRESYEQYF.